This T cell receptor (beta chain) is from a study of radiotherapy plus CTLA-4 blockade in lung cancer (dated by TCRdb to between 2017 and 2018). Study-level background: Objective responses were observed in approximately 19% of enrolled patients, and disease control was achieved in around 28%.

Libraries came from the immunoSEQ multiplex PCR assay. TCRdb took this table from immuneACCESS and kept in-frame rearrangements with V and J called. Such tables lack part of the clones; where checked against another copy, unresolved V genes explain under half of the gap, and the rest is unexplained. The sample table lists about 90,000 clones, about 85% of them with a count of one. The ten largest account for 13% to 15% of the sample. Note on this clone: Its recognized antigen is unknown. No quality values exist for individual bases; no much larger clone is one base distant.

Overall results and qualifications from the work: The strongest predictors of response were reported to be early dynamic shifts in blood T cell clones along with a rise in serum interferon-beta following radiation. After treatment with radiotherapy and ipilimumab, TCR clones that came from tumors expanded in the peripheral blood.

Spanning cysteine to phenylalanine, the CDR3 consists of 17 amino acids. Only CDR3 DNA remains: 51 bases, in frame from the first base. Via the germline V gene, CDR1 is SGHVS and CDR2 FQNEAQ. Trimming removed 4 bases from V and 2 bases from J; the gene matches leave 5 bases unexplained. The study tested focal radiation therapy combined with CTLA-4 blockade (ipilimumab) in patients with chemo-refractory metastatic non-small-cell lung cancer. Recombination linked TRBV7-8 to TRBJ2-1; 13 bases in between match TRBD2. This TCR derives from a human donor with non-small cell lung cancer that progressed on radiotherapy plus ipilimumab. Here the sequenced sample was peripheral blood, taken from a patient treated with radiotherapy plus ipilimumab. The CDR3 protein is CASSSVGTSGTYNEQFF. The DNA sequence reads TGTGCCAGCAGCTCCGTCGGGACTAGCGGGACCTACAATGAGCAGTTCTTC.